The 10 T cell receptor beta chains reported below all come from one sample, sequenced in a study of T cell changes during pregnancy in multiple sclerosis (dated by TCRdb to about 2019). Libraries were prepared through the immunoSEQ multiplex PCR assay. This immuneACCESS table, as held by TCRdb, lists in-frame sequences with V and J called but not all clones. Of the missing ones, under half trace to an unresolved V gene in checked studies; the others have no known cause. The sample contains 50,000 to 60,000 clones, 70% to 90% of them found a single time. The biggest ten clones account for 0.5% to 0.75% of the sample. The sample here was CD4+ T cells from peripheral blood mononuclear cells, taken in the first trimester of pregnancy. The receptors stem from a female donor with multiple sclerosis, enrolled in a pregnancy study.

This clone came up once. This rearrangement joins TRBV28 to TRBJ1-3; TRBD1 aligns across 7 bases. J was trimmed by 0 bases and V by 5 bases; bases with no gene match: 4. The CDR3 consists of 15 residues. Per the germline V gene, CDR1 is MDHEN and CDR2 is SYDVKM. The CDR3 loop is CASSQGQSSGNTIYF. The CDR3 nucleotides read TGTGCCAGCAGTCAGGGACAGAGCTCTGGAAACACCATATATTTT.

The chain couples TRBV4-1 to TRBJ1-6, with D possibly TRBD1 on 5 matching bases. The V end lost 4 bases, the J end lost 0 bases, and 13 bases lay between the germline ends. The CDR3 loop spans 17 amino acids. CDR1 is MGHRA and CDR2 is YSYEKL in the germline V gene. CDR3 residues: CASSPRQLSSYNSPLHF. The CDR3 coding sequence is TGCGCCAGCAGCCCGCGACAGTTGAGCTCCTATAATTCACCCCTCCACTTT.

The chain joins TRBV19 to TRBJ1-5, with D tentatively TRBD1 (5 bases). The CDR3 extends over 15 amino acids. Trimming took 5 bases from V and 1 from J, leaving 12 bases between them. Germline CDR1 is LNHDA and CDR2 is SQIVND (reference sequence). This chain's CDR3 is CASSSISGSNQPQHF. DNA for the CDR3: TGTGCCAGTAGTTCGATATCAGGGAGCAATCAGCCCCAGCATTTT.

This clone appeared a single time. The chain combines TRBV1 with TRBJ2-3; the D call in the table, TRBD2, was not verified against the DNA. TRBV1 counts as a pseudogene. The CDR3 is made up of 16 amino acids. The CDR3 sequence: CTSSQVAASGTDTQYF. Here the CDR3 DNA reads TGCACCAGCAGCCAAGTTGCGGCTAGCGGAACAGATACGCAGTATTTT.

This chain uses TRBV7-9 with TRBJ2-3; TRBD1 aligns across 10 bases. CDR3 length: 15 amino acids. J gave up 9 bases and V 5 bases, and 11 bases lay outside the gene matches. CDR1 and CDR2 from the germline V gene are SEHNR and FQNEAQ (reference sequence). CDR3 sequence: CASSRDRGRGETQYF. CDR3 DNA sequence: TGTGCCAGCAGCCGCGACAGGGGGCGCGGGGAGACGCAGTATTTT.

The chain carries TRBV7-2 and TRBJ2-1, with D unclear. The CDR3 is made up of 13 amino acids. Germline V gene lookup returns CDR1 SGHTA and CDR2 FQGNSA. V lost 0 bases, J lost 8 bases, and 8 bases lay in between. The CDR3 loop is CASSLAGFDEQFF. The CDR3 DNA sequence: TGTGCCAGCAGCTTAGCCGGGTTCGATGAGCAGTTCTTC. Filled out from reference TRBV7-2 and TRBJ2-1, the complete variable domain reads GAGVSQSPSNKVTEKGKDVELRCDPISGHTALYWYRQSLGQGLEFLIYFQGNSAPDKSGLPSDRFSAERTGGSVSTLTIQRTQQEDSAVYLCASSLAGFDEQFFGPGTRLTVL.

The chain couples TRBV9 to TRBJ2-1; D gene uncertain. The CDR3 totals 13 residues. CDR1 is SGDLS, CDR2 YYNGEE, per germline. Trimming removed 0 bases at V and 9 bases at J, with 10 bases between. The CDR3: CASSVGVRGEQFF. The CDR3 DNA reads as TGTGCCAGCAGCGTAGGTGTTCGCGGTGAGCAGTTCTTC.

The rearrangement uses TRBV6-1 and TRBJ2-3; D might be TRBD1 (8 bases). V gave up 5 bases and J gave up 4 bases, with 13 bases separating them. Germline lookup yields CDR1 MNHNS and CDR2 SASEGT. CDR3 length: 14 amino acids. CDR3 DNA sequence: TGTGCCAGCAGTCCAACAGGGGGGGCAGATACGCAGTATTTT. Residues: CASSPTGGADTQYF.

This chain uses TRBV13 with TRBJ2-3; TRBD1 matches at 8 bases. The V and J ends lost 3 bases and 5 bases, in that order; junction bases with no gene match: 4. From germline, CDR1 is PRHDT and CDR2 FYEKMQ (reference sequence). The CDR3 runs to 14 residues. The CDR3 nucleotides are TGTGCCAGCAGCTTGGGACAGGTGGGAGATACGCAGTATTTT. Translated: CASSLGQVGDTQYF.

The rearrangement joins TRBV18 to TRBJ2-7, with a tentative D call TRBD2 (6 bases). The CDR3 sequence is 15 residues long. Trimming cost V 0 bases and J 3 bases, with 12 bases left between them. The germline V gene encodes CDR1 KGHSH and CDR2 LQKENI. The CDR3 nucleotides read TGTGCCAGCTCACCACCAGGGACTCAGGGCTACGAGCAGTACTTC. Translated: CASSPPGTQGYEQYF.